This TCR beta chain was obtained from a study of blood T cell repertoires in COVID-19. For the study at large: Donors in the United States, Italy and Spain gave samples during acute or convalescent COVID-19. Nucleic acid was either cDNA or gDNA, and it came from T cells, B-cell-depleted T cells, or PBMCs.

Measured with immunoSEQ multiplex PCR; TCRdb has only the in-frame clones, and not every one. The table includes about 200,000 clones, approximately 80% detected once. Trimming took off 6 bases at V and 4 bases at J, with 15 bases between the two ends. The CDR3 runs 14 residues. CDR1 is MNHEY, CDR2 SMNVEV, per germline (reference sequence). Enrolled through a virtual design, the participants were between 18 and 89 years of age and came from fewer than 30 US areas. Participant reports of clinical history set cohort assignment. Sequencing used PBMCs or T cells enriched from blood (not recorded which). The receptor was isolated from a woman between 55 and 75 years old with acute COVID-19. V usage is TRBV27 and J usage is TRBJ1-2; D is unresolved. This chain's CDR3 is CASSWAGSTYGYTF. The CDR3 DNA is TGTGCCAGCAGCTGGGCGGGGTCCACCTATGGCTACACCTTC.